These 24 T cell receptor beta chains share one sample of origin, sequenced in a study of T cells after yellow fever vaccination. One entry per CDR3 protein, called by TCRdb with MiXCR from the 5' RACE reads. This table has approximately 160,000 distinct CDR3 sequences, 9.3% appearing once. The starting material was CD8+ T cells sorted from PBMCs, obtained 45 days after the yellow fever booster vaccination. These receptors were collected from a man between 18 and 35 years old who received the YFV17D yellow fever vaccine.

This chain connects TRBV7-8 to TRBJ1-1; perhaps TRBD1 as D (5 bases). The CDR3 is 14 amino acids. Germline loops: CDR1 SGHVS, CDR2 FQNEAQ. The V end was cut by 3 bases, the J end by 6 bases, with 14 bases between. DNA of the CDR3: TGTGCCAGCAGCTTGGAGGGAGGGGTCGCTGAAGCTTTCTTT. This codes for CASSLEGGVAEAFF.

This clonotype showed up just a few times. This rearrangement joins TRBV7-2 to TRBJ1-1, with TRBD1 matching over 9 bases. Germline V gene sequence: CDR1 SGHTA, CDR2 FQGNSA. With 2 bases clipped from V and 3 bases from J, the junction kept 10 bases outside the gene matches. The CDR3 consists of 17 residues. Here the CDR3 reads CASSLLPGQGRYTEAFF. The CDR3 DNA follows: TGTGCCAGCAGCTTACTCCCGGGACAGGGAAGGTACACTGAAGCTTTCTTT.

This clonotype was seen only a few times. This rearrangement joins TRBV12-3 or TRBV12-4 to TRBJ2-5, with 7 positions matching TRBD1. The junction had 11 bases not matched to a gene; V was cut back by 6 bases and J by 4 bases. The CDR3 consists of 15 residues. The CDR3 is CASSLIQGFAETQYF. The CDR3 region has the DNA TGTGCCAGCAGCCTAATACAGGGGTTCGCAGAGACCCAGTACTTC.

By share, this clonotype counts as medium-sized. The chain uses TRBV6-4 and TRBJ2-2; D unresolved. Germline CDR1 is MRHNA and CDR2 is SNTAGT. The CDR3 is 13 residues long. Trimming cost V 2 bases and J 3 bases, with 4 bases left between them. The CDR3 coding sequence is TGTGCCAGCAGTGACAGGGACACCGGGGAGCTGTTTTTT. Encoded protein: CASSDRDTGELFF.

The chain joins TRBV6-5 to TRBJ1-2, with 9 positions matching TRBD1. CDR3 length equals 18 residues. Germline CDR1 MNHEY, CDR2 SVGAGI. Unmatched junction bases numbered 8, after V lost 0 bases and J lost 0 bases. This CDR3 reads CASSYSTDRGPSNYGYTF. As DNA, the CDR3 is TGTGCCAGCAGTTACTCGACGGACAGGGGTCCTTCTAACTATGGCTACACCTTC.

This clonotype was detected a few times. The rearrangement joins TRBV9 to TRBJ1-1; D ambiguous. The CDR3 is 13 amino acids. Germline CDR1 reads SGDLS; CDR2 reads YYNGEE. V lost 4 bases to trimming and J lost 8 bases, with 15 bases between them. The CDR3 is CASSPLPYREAFF. The CDR3 DNA is TGTGCCAGCAGCCCACTTCCGTACCGAGAAGCTTTCTTT.

This clonotype was recorded a few times. The chain joins TRBV9 to TRBJ2-1; D uncertain. Per the germline V gene, CDR1 is SGDLS and CDR2 is YYNGEE. The length of the CDR3 is 15 residues. The V and J ends lost 3 bases and 0 bases respectively, with 10 bases between them. The CDR3 spells CASSGSSSSYNEQFF. The CDR3 DNA is TGTGCCAGCAGCGGGAGTTCAAGCTCCTACAATGAGCAGTTCTTC.

This clonotype was detected only a few times. The chain carries TRBV5-1 and TRBJ2-3; either TRBD1 or TRBD2 may supply D (5 bases each). Per germline, CDR1 SGHRS and CDR2 YFSETQ. CDR3 size: 16 residues. V lost 3 bases and J lost 4, with 18 bases in between. CDR3 region: CASSSRTGEGADTQYF. The DNA for the CDR3 is TGCGCCAGCAGCTCCCGGACTGGGGAAGGGGCAGATACGCAGTATTTT.

The chain recombines TRBV7-2 with TRBJ1-1; D may be TRBD1 (5 bases). This CDR3 region has 16 residues. Trimming shortened V by 1 base and J by 0 bases, and 12 bases separated the two germline ends. Germline V gene lookup returns CDR1 SGHTA and CDR2 FQGNSA. This CDR3 reads CASSLGFPGLNTEAFF. CDR3 nucleotide sequence: TGTGCCAGCAGCTTAGGATTCCCAGGGTTGAACACTGAAGCTTTCTTT.

The sample holds one count of this clonotype. The V gene is TRBV27, the J gene TRBJ1-2; D ambiguous. The CDR3 length is 11 residues. V shed 5 bases and J shed 8 bases, with 9 bases lying between them. CDR1 and CDR2 (germline): MNHEY, SMNVEV (reference sequence). The CDR3 sequence is CASSEGGGYTF. CDR3 coding DNA: TGTGCCAGCAGTGAGGGTGGAGGCTACACCTTC.

The chain combines TRBV9 with TRBJ2-1; TRBD2 matches at 8 bases. This CDR3 has 18 residues. The junction had 12 bases not matched to a gene; V was cut back by 4 bases and J by 0 bases. Germline CDR1 is SGDLS and CDR2 is YYNGEE. The CDR3 DNA is TGTGCCAGCAGCCCTCGGGGGGGTCGGGGGTTCTCCTACAATGAGCAGTTCTTC. Amino acid sequence: CASSPRGGRGFSYNEQFF.

The chain has TRBV7-9 and TRBJ2-5; D unclear. Germline V gene lookup returns CDR1 SEHNR and CDR2 FQNEAQ (reference sequence). V lost 5 bases and J lost 7, with 14 bases in between. The CDR3 length is 13 residues. For the CDR3, the DNA is TGTGCCAGCAGCCCGGCTTTCCCTAGGACCCAGTACTTC. Its protein is CASSPAFPRTQYF.

In this sample, this clonotype turned up a few times. The V call is TRBV7-9, the J call TRBJ2-4; D not certain. This CDR3 is built from 13 residues. V was pared by 5 bases and J by 2 bases, with 7 bases between. Per the germline V gene, CDR1 is SEHNR and CDR2 is FQNEAQ (reference sequence). CDR3 sequence (DNA): TGTGCCAGCAGCCCGCGATCCAAAAACATTCAGTACTTC. Protein product: CASSPRSKNIQYF.

This clonotype was seen a few times. The J gene is TRBJ2-1, the V gene TRBV18, with 7 bases lining up with TRBD1. CDR1 and CDR2 (germline): KGHSH, LQKENI. V trimming: 2 bases; J trimming: 3 bases; junction bases outside the gene matches: 10. This CDR3 has 17 amino acids. In DNA, the CDR3 is TGTGCCAGCTCACCATCGGACAGGCCCCAAATCTACAATGAGCAGTTCTTC. It encodes CASSPSDRPQIYNEQFF.

The chain employs TRBV25-1 and TRBJ2-5, with TRBD2 matching 12 bases. Germline CDR1 MGHDK, CDR2 SYGVNS. Trimming at V came to 6 bases and at J to 0 bases, leaving 11 bases not matched to a gene. The CDR3 sequence is 18 residues long. The CDR3 loop is CASSSRLAGDMYQETQYF. In DNA form, the CDR3 reads TGTGCCAGCAGCTCGAGACTAGCGGGGGACATGTACCAAGAGACCCAGTACTTC.

V usage is TRBV21-1 and J usage is TRBJ1-1; the listed D gene, TRBD1, was not tested against the DNA. TRBV21-1 is deemed a pseudogene. CDR3 size: 17 residues. This CDR3 reads CASSKNRGQGVDTEAFF. The DNA of the CDR3 is TGTGCCAGCAGCAAAAACAGGGGGCAAGGGGTGGACACTGAAGCTTTCTTT.

This chain uses TRBV9 with TRBJ2-1, with D possibly being TRBD2 (7 bases). The V end was cut by 0 bases, the J end by 9 bases, with 10 bases between. Looked up from germline, CDR1 is SGDLS and CDR2 is YYNGEE. The CDR3 runs to 13 residues. This chain's CDR3 is CASSVEGGLEQFF. The CDR3 DNA reads TGTGCCAGCAGCGTAGAGGGGGGGCTTGAGCAGTTCTTC. The complete variable domain, with remaining parts taken from reference TRBV9 and TRBJ2-1, reads DSGVTQTPKHLITATGQRVTLRCSPRSGDLSVYWYQQSLDQGLQFLIQYYNGEERAKGNILERFSAQQFPDLHSELNLSSLELGDSALYFCASSVEGGLEQFFGPGTRLTVL.

There are a few counts of this clonotype. The gene calls are TRBV12-3 or TRBV12-4 and TRBJ2-7; 9 nucleotides agree with TRBD1. The CDR3 consists of 15 residues. The V segment lost 7 bases and the J segment 5 bases; nucleotides outside the gene matches: 12. The CDR3 protein is CASKGDRAGIHEQYF. The DNA of the CDR3 is TGTGCCAGCAAGGGGGACAGGGCAGGAATTCACGAGCAGTACTTC.

The chain links TRBV29-1 to TRBJ1-3; possibly TRBD1 for D (5 bases). This CDR3 spans 14 amino acids. V shed 2 bases and J shed 3 bases, with 11 bases lying between them. Per germline, CDR1 SQVTM and CDR2 ANQGSEA. This CDR3 reads CSVERGDGGNTIYF. For the CDR3, the DNA is TGCAGCGTTGAAAGGGGAGACGGTGGAAACACCATATATTTT.

This clonotype was observed a few times. The chain combines TRBV27 with TRBJ2-7; D remains unclear. CDR3 length: 13 residues. Trimming removed 6 bases at V and 3 bases at J, with 12 bases between. The germline V gene encodes CDR1 MNHEY and CDR2 SMNVEV (reference sequence). CDR3 amino acids: CASSPRPSYEQYF. The CDR3 coding sequence is TGTGCCAGCAGCCCAAGACCAAGCTACGAGCAGTACTTC.

This clonotype turned up a few times. The chain joins TRBV6-4 to TRBJ2-7; unclear D gene. Germline lookup yields CDR1 MRHNA and CDR2 SNTAGT. Between the trimmed V and J ends, which lost 6 bases and 7 bases, there was a span of 16 bases. The CDR3 spans 13 residues. CDR3 residues: CASSDTPSREQYV. As DNA, the CDR3 is TGTGCCAGCAGCGACACCCCCTCAAGGGAGCAGTACGTC.

This clonotype was observed a few times. The rearrangement links TRBV6-2 or TRBV6-3 to TRBJ1-1, with unresolved D. The CDR3 loop spans 13 amino acids. CDR1 and CDR2 (germline): MNHEY, SVGEGT. V was shortened by 4 bases and J by 4 bases, with 10 bases between the two germline ends. CDR3 amino acids: CASSSPSSTEAFF. The CDR3 coding sequence is TGTGCCAGCAGTTCCCCCTCCTCCACTGAAGCTTTCTTT.

The V and J genes are TRBV7-9 and TRBJ1-1; D unresolved. Trimming removed 4 bases from V and 1 base from J, with 22 bases in between. This CDR3 comprises 18 residues. Germline V lookup: CDR1 SEHNR, CDR2 FQNEAQ (reference sequence). CDR3 sequence reads: CASSSFLATPEGNTEAFF. The CDR3 DNA is TGTGCCAGCAGCTCCTTCCTTGCGACCCCCGAGGGGAACACTGAAGCTTTCTTT.

This clonotype has more than one count but fewer than ten. The J gene is TRBJ2-1, the V gene TRBV12-3 or TRBV12-4; D not certain. There are 10 residues in the CDR3. Trimming cost V 7 bases and J 8 bases, with 6 bases left between them. Here the CDR3 DNA reads TGTGCCAGCAAAGGGCATGAGCAGTTCTTC. Translated: CASKGHEQFF.